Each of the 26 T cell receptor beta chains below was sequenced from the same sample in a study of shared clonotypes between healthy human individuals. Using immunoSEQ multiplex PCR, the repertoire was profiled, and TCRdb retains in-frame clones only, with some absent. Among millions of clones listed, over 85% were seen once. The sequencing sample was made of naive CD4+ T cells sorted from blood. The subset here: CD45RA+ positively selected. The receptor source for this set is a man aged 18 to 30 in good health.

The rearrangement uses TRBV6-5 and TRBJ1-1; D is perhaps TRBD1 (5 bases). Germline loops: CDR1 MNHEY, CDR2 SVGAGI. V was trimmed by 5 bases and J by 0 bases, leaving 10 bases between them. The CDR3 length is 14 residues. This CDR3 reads CASSNGAVNTEAFF. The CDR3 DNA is TGTGCCAGCAGTAATGGGGCGGTGAACACTGAAGCTTTCTTT.

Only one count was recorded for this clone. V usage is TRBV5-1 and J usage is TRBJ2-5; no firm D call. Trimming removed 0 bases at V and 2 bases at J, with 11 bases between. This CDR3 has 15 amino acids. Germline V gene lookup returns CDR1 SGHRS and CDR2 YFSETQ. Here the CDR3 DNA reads TGCGCCAGCAGCTTGGAAGGTCCCCGACAAGAGACCCAGTACTTC. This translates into CASSLEGPRQETQYF.

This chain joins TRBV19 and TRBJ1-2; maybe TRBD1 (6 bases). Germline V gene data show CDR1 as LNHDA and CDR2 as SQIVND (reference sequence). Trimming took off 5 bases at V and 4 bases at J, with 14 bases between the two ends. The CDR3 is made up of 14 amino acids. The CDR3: CASSQGTSSYGYTF. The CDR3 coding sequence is TGTGCCAGTAGTCAGGGGACATCGAGCTATGGCTACACCTTC.

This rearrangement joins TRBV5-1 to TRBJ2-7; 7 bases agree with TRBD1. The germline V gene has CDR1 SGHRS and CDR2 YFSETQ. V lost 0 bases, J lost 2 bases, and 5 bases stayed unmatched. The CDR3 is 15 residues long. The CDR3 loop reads CASSLEEGAAYEQYF. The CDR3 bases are TGCGCCAGCAGCTTGGAAGAGGGGGCAGCCTACGAGCAGTACTTC.

CDR3 loop: CASSSSGDPNTGELFF. CDR3 DNA: TGCGCCAGCAGCTCCTCAGGGGACCCGAACACCGGGGAGCTGTTTTTT. V usage is TRBV5-1 and J usage is TRBJ2-2; perhaps TRBD1 as D (6 bases). The CDR3 has 16 residues. V shed 3 bases and J shed 0 bases, with 12 bases lying between them. CDR1 and CDR2 (germline): SGHRS, YFSETQ.

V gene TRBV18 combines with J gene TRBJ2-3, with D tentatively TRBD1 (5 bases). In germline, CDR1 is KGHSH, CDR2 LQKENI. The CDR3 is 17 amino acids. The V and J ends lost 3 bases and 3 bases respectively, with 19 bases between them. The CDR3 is CASSPSAGKGTTDTQYF. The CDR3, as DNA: TGTGCCAGCTCACCCTCTGCAGGGAAGGGTACAACAGATACGCAGTATTTT. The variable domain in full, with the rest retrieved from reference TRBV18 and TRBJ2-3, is NAGVMQNPRHLVRRRGQEARLRCSPMKGHSHVYWYRQLPEEGLKFMVYLQKENIIDESGMPKERFSAEFPKEGPSILRIQQVVRGDSAAYFCASSPSAGKGTTDTQYFGPGTRLTVL.

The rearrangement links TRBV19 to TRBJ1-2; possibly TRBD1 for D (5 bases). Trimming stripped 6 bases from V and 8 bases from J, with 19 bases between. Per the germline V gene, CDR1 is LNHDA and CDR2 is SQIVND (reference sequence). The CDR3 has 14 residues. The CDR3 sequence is CASSPDRPYVGYTF. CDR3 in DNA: TGTGCCAGTAGCCCCGACAGACCCTACGTAGGCTACACCTTC.

CDR3 residues: CASSLAIPGQGRTLHF. The CDR3 coding sequence is TGTGCCAGCAGCTTGGCCATCCCCGGACAAGGACGAACCCTCCACTTT. The chain has TRBV5-5 and TRBJ1-6, with D possibly being TRBD1 (5 bases). Germline V gives CDR1 SGHKS, CDR2 YYEKEE (reference sequence). CDR3 size: 16 residues. With 0 bases removed from V and 14 bases from J, the gap between germline ends came to 21 bases.

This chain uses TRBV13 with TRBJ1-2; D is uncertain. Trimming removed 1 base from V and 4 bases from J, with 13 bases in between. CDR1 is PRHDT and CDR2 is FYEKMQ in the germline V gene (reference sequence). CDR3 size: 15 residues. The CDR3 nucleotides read TGTGCCAGCAGCTTAGACAGAAAAGGCTCCTATGGCTACACCTTC. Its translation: CASSLDRKGSYGYTF.

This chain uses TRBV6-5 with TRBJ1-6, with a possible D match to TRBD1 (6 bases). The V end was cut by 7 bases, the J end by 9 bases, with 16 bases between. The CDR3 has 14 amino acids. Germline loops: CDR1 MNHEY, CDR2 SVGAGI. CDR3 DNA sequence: TGTGCCAGCACCTCCGGGCAGGGGACTTCACCCCTCCACTTT. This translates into CASTSGQGTSPLHF.

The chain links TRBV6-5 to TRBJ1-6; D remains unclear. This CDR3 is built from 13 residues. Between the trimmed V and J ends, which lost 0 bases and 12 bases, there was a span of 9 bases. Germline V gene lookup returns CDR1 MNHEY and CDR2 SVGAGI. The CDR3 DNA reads TGTGCCAGCAGTTACTCCCCGGGCCAACCCCTCCACTTT. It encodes CASSYSPGQPLHF.

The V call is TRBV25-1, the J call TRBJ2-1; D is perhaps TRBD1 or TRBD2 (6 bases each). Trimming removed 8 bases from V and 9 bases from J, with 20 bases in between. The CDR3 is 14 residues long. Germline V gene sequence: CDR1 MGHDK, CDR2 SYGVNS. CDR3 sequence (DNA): TGTGCCAGCGCCCTGGGGGGCCTCGGTAGTGAGCAGTTCTTC. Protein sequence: CASALGGLGSEQFF.

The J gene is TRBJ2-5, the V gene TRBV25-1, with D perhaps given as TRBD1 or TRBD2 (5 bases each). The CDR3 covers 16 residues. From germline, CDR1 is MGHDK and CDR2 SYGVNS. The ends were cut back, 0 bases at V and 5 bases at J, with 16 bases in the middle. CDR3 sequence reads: CASSEYRQSGRETQYF. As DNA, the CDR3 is TGTGCCAGCAGTGAATACAGACAGTCGGGGCGTGAGACCCAGTACTTC.

CDR3 sequence: CASIDRTATYYGYTF. The CDR3 bases are TGTGCCAGCATTGACAGGACAGCGACCTACTATGGCTACACCTTC. The gene calls are TRBV6-1 and TRBJ1-2; D is perhaps TRBD1 (6 bases). CDR1 is MNHNS and CDR2 is SASEGT in the germline V gene. Trimming pared 7 bases from V and 3 bases from J, leaving 18 bases between. The CDR3 runs 15 residues.

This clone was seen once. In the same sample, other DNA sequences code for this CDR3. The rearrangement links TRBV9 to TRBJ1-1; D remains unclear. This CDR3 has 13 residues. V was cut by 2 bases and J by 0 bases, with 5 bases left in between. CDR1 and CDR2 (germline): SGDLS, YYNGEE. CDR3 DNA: TGTGCCAGCAGCGTTAACCTGAACACTGAAGCTTTCTTT. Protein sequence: CASSVNLNTEAFF. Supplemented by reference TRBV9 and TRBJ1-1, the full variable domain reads DSGVTQTPKHLITATGQRVTLRCSPRSGDLSVYWYQQSLDQGLQFLIQYYNGEERAKGNILERFSAQQFPDLHSELNLSSLELGDSALYFCASSVNLNTEAFFGQGTRLTVV.

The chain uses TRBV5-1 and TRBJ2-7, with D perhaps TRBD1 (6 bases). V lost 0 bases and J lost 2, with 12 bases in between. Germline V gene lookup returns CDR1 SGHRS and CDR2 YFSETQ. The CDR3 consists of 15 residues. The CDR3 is CASSLEGHATYEQYF. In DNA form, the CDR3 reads TGCGCCAGCAGCTTGGAGGGACACGCTACCTACGAGCAGTACTTC.

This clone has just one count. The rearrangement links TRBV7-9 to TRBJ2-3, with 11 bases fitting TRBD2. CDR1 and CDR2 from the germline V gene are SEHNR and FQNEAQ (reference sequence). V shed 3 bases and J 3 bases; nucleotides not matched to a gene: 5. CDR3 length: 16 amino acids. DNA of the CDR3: TGTGCCAGCAGCTTTAGCGGGAGGGCCAGGACAGATACGCAGTATTTT. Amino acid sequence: CASSFSGRARTDTQYF.

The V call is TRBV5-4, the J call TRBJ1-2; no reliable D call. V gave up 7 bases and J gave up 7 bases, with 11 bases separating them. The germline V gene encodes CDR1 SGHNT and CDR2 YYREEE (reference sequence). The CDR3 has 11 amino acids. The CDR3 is CASQDGIGYTF. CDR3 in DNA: TGTGCCAGCCAGGACGGGATTGGCTACACCTTC. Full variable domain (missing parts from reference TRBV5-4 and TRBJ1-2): ETGVTQSPTHLIKTRGQQVTLRCSSQSGHNTVSWYQQALGQGPQFIFQYYREEENGRGNFPPRFSGLQFPNYSSELNVNALELDDSALYLCASQDGIGYTFGSGTRLTVV.

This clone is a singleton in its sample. CDR3 sequence reads: CASSLVPGEAQYF. CDR3 in DNA: TGTGCCAGCAGCCTCGTCCCGGGGGAGGCCCAGTACTTC. The chain uses TRBV5-4 and TRBJ2-5, with D possibly being TRBD2 (6 bases). Germline V gene sequence: CDR1 SGHNT, CDR2 YYREEE (reference sequence). The CDR3 consists of 13 residues. Between the trimmed V and J ends, which lost 4 bases and 9 bases, there was a span of 16 bases. Full variable domain (remainder filled in from reference TRBV5-4 and TRBJ2-5): ETGVTQSPTHLIKTRGQQVTLRCSSQSGHNTVSWYQQALGQGPQFIFQYYREEENGRGNFPPRFSGLQFPNYSSELNVNALELDDSALYLCASSLVPGEAQYFGPGTRLLVL.

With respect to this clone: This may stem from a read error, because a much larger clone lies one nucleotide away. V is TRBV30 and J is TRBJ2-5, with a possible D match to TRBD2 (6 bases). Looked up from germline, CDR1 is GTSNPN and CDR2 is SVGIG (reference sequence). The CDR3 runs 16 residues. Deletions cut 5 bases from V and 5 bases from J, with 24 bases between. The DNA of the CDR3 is TGTGCCTGGGGTCAGAACCGGGACTGGAGACAGGAGACCCAGTACTTC. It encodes CAWGQNRDWRQETQYF.

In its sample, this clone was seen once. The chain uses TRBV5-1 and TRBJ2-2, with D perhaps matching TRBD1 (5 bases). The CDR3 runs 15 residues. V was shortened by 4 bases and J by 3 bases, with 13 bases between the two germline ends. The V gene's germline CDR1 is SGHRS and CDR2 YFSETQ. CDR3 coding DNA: TGCGCCAGCAGCCAGCAGACAGATTACACCGGGGAGCTGTTTTTT. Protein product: CASSQQTDYTGELFF.

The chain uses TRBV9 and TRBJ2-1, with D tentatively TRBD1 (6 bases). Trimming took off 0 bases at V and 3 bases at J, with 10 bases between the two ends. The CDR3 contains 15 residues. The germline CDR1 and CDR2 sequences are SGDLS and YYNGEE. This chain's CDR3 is CASSVEGEYYNEQFF. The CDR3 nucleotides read TGTGCCAGCAGCGTAGAGGGGGAGTACTACAATGAGCAGTTCTTC.

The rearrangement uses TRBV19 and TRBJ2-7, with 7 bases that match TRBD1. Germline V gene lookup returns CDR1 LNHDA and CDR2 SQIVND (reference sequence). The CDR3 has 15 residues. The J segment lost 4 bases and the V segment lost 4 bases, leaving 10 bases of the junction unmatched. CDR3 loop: CASSTRQGYDYEQYF. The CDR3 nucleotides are TGTGCCAGTAGTACAAGACAGGGCTATGATTACGAGCAGTACTTC.

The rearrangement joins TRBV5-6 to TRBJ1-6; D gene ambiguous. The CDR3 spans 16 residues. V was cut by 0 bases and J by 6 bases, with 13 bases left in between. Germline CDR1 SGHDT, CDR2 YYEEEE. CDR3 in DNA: TGTGCCAGCAGCTTGGGGCGGTTTAGTTCTAATTCACCCCTCCACTTT. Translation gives CASSLGRFSSNSPLHF.

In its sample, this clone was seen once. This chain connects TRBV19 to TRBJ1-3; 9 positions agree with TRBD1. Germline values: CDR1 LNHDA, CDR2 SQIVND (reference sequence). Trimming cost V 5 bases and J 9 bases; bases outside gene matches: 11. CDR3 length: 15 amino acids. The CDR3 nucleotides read TGTGCCAGTAGTCCCCCGGACAGGGGACTAGGCACCATATATTTT. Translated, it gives CASSPPDRGLGTIYF.

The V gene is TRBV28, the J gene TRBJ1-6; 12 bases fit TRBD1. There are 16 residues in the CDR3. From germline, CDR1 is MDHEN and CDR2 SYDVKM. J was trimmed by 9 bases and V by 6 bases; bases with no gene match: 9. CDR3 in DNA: TGTGCCAGCAGAGAGTCGGGACAGGGGGCTAGTTCACCCCTCCACTTT. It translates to CASRESGQGASSPLHF. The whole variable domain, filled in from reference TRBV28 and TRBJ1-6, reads DVKVTQSSRYLVKRTGEKVFLECVQDMDHENMFWYRQDPGLGLRLIYFSYDVKMKEKGDIPEGYSVSREKKERFSLILESASTNQTSMYLCASRESGQGASSPLHFGNGTRLTVT.